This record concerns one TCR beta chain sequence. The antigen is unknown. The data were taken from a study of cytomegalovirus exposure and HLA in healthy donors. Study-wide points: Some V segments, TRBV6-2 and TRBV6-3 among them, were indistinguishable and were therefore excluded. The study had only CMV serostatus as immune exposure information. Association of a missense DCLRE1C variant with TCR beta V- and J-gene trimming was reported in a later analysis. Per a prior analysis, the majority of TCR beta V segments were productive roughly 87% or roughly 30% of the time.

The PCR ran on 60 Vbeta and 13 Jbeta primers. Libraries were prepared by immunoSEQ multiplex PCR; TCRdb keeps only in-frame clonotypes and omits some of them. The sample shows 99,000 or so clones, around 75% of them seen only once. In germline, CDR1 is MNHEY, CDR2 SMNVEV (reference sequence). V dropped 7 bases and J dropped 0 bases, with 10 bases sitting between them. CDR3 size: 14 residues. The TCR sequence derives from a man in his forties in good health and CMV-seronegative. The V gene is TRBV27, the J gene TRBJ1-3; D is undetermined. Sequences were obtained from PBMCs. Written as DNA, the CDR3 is TGTGCCAGCATGTCAGGTCTCTCTGGAAACACCATATATTTT. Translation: CASMSGLSGNTIYF.